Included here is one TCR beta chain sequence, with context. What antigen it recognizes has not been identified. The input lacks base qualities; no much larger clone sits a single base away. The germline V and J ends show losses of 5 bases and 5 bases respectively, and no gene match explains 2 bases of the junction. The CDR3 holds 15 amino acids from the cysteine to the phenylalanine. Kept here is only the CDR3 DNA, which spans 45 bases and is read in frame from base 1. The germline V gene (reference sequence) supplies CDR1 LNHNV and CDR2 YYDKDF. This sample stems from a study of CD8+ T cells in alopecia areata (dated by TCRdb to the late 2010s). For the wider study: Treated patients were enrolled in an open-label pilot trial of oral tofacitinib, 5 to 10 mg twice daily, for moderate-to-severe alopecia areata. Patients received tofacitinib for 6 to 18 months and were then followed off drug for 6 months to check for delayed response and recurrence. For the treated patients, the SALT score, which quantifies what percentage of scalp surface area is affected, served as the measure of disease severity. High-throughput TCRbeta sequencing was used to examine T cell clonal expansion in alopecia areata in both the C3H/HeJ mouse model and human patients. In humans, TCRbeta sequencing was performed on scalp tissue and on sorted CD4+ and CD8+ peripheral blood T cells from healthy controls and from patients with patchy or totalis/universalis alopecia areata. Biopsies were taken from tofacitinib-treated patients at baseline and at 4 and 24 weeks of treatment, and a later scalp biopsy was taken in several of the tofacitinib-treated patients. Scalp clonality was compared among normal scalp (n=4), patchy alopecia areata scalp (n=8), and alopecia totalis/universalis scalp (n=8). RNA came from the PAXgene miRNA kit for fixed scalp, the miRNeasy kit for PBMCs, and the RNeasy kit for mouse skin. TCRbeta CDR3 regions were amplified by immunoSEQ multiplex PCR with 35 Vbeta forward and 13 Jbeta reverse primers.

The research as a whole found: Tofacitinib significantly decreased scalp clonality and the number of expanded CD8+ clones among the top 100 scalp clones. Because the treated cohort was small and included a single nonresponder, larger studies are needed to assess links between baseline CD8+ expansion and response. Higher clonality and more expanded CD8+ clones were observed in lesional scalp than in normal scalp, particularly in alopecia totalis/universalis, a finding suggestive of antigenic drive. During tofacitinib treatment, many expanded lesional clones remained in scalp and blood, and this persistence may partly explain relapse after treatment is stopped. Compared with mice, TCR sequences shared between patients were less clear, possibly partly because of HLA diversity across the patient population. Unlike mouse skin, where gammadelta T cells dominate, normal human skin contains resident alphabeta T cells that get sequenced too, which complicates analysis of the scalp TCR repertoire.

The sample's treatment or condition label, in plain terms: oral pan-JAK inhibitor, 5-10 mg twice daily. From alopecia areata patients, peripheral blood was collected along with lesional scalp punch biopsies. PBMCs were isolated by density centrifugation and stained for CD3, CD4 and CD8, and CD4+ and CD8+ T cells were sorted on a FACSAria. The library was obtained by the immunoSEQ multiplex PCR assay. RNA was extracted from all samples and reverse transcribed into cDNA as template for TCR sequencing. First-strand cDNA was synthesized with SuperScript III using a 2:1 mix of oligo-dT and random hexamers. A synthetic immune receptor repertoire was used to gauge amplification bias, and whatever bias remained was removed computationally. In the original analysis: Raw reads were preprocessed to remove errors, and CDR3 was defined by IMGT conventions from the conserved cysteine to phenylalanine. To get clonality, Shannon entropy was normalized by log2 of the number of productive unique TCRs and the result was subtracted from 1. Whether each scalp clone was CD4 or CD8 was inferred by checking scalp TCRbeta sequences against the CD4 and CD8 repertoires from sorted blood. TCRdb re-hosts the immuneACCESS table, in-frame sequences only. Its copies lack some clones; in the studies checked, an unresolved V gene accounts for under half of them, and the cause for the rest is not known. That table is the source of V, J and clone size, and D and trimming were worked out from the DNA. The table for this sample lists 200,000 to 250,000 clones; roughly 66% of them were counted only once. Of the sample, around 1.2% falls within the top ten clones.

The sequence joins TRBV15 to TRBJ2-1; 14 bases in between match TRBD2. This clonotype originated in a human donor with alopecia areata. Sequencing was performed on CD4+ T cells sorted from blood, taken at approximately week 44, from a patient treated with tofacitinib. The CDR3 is CATSLGLAGDNEQFF. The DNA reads TGTGCCACCAGCTTGGGACTAGCGGGGGACAATGAGCAGTTCTTC.